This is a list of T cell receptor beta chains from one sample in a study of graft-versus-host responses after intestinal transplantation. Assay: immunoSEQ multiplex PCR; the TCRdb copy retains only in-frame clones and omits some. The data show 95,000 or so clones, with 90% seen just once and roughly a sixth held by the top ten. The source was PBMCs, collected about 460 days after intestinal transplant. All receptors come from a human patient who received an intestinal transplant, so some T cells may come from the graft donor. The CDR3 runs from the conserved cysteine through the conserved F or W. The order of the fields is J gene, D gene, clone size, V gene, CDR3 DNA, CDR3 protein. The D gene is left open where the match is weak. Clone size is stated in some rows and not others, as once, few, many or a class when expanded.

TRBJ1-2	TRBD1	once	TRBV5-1	TGCGCCAGCAGCTTAGGACAGGGGACCTATGGCTACACCTTC	CASSLGQGTYGYTF
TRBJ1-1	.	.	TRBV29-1	TGCAGCGTAGCACTCCGCATGAACACTGAAGCTTTCTTT	CSVALRMNTEAFF
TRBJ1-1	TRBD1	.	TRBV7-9	TGTGCCAGCAGCTTAGGTCCCCACACAGGGGGCACTGAAGCTTTCTTT	CASSLGPHTGGTEAFF
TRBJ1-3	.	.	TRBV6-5	TGTGCCAGCAGGGAGGAGAGGTATAGAGACACCATATATTTT	CASREERYRDTIYF
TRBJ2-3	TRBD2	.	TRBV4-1	TGCGCCAGCAGCCAAGGCGCGGGGGGGCTTCGTACAGATACGCAGTATTTT	CASSQGAGGLRTDTQYF
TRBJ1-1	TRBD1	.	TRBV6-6	TGTGCCAGCAGATTACAGGGGGGCACTGAAGCTTTCTTT	CASRLQGGTEAFF
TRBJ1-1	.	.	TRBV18	TGTGCCAGCTCACCACAGTGGCAGATGAACACTGAAGCTTTCTTT	CASSPQWQMNTEAFF
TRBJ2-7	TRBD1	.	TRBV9	TGTGCCAGCAGCGTACGAAGGACAGGGCCCACCTACGAGCAGTACTTC	CASSVRRTGPTYEQYF
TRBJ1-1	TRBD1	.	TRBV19	TGTGCCAGTAGCCCGACCGGGACAGGTCCCGGGGACACTGAAGCTTTCTTT	CASSPTGTGPGDTEAFF
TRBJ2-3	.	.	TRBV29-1	TGCAGCGTGGAAGGGGGGAGGGGCGCAGATACGCAGTATTTT	CSVEGGRGADTQYF
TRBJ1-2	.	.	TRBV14	TGTGCCAGCAGCCAATCCTTGGCAGGGAACGGCTACACCTTC	CASSQSLAGNGYTF
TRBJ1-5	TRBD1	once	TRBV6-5	TGTGCCAGCAGTTCCTGGACAGGGGGTGAGCCCCAGCATTTT	CASSSWTGGEPQHF
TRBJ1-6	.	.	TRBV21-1	.	CASSKVGEGTPLHF
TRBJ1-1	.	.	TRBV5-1	TGCGCCAGCAGCCCCTCGGGGGGGATGAACACTGAAGCTTTCTTT	CASSPSGGMNTEAFF
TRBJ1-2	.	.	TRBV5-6	TGTGCCAGCAGCTCGAATCCCGAAACCTATGTTTGGGGCTACACCTTC	CASSSNPETYVWGYTF
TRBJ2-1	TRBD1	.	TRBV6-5	TGTGCCAGCAGTTACGGGACAGGGGATGAGCAGTTCTTC	CASSYGTGDEQFF
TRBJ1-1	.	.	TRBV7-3	TGTGCCAGCAGCCCCGGCCCGGGACACCTGAACACTGAAGCTTTCTTT	CASSPGPGHLNTEAFF
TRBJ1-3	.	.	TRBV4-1	TGCGCCAGCAGCCAGGGCTTCGGGGAAAACACCATATATTTT	CASSQGFGENTIYF
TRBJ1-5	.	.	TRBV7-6	TGTGCCAGCAGCTTAGACACTTCCCAGCCCCAGCATTTT	CASSLDTSQPQHF
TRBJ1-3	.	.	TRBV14	TGTGCCAGCAGCCAAGGACGTGTGCCCTCTGGAAACACCATATATTTT	CASSQGRVPSGNTIYF
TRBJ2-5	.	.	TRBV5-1	TGCGCCAGCAGCTTCTTGGACATCCAAGAGACCCAGTACTTC	CASSFLDIQETQYF
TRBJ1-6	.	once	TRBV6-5	TGTGCCAGCAGCGACGGACCCGGAGATTCACCCCTCCACTTT	CASSDGPGDSPLHF
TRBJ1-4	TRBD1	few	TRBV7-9	TGTGCCAGCAGCTCCATATGGGCTCGAACAGGGGGGGACTGGGAAAAACTGTTTTTT	CASSSIWARTGGDWEKLFF
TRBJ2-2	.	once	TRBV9	TGTGCCAGCAGCGTAAGGGACTCAACACCGAACACCGGGGAGCTGTTTTTT	CASSVRDSTPNTGELFF
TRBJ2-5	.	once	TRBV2	TGTGCCAGCAGCGGACGGACCCAAGAGACCCAGTACTTC	CASSGRTQETQYF
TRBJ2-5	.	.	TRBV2	TGTGCCAGCAGTGCAAGCGGCGGTGGGGAGACCCAGTACTTC	CASSASGGGETQYF
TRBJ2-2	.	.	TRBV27	TGTGCCAGCAGTTCTTACACGAACACCGGGGAGCTGTTTTTT	CASSSYTNTGELFF
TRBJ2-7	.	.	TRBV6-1	TGTGCCAGCAAACAGGGCTCCTACGAGCAGTACTTC	CASKQGSYEQYF
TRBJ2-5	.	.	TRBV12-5	TGTGCTAGTGGTTTGGTACTGGCGGGGGCCGGGACCCAGTACTTC	CASGLVLAGAGTQYF
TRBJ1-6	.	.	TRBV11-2	TGTGCCAGCAGCTTACGCAGAGATTCACCCCTCCACTTT	CASSLRRDSPLHF
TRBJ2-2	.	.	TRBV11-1	TGTGCCAGCAGCTTAGCTCCAGGGCTGACCGGGGAGCTGTTTTTT	CASSLAPGLTGELFF
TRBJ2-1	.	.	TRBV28	TGTGCCAGCGGACCTCTTCTCGCGGGTGATTTAAGTGAGCAGTTCTTC	CASGPLLAGDLSEQFF